This T cell receptor beta chain was retrieved from a study of blood T cell repertoires in COVID-19. As for the study in general: Material from acute and convalescent COVID-19 was sourced from the United States, Italy and Spain. In each case, the material was cDNA or gDNA derived from T cells, B-cell-depleted T cells, or PBMCs.

Per the study methods: How many nucleated cells were present was estimated from reference gene primer amplification. Method: immunoSEQ multiplex PCR; TCRdb's copy keeps in-frame clones and lacks some. V, J and clone size were drawn from that table, and D and trimming were deduced from the DNA. The table shows about 120,000 clones, with around three quarters occurring only once. The CDR3 is 15 amino acids. V lost 2 bases, J lost 0 bases, and 8 bases lay in between. The germline V gene has CDR1 SGHRS and CDR2 YFSETQ. Sequences were obtained from peripheral blood. The clonotype was recovered from a woman in her fifties or sixties with acute or convalescent COVID-19. The gene calls are TRBV5-1 and TRBJ1-4; D may be TRBD1 (5 bases). The DNA of the CDR3 is TGCGCCAGCAGCTTCGGGGGGTCAACTAATGAAAAACTGTTTTTT. Amino acids: CASSFGGSTNEKLFF.